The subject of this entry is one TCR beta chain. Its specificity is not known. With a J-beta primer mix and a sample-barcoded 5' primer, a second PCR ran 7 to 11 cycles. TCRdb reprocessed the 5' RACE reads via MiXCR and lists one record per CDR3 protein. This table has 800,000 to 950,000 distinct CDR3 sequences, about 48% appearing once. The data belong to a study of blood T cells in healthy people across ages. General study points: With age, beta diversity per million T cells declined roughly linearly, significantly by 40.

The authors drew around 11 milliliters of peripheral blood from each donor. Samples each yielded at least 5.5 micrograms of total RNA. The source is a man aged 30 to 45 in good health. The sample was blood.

The CDR3 coding sequence is TGTGCCAGCAGCTTTACGGGGCGGCAAGAGACCCAGTACTTC. Residues: CASSFTGRQETQYF. The chain recombines TRBV6-6 with TRBJ2-5; D is tentatively TRBD1 or TRBD2 (5 bases each). V lost 6 bases to trimming and J lost 2 bases, with 13 bases between them. Looked up from germline, CDR1 is MNHNY and CDR2 is SVGAGI (reference sequence). This CDR3 contains 14 residues.